What follows is one T cell receptor beta chain and its context. The germline V and J ends were trimmed by 5 bases and 3 bases, with 16 bases remaining between them. The germline V gene has CDR1 MDHEN and CDR2 SYDVKM. The CDR3 contains 15 residues. These data come from a study of OX40 agonist ivuxolimab in advanced cancers. Measured with immunoSEQ multiplex PCR; TCRdb has only the in-frame clones, and not every one. The table lists around 30,000 clones, about four fifths of them singletons. The chain is built from TRBV28 and TRBJ1-1; tentative D call: TRBD1 (5 bases). The source is an adult with an advanced solid tumor such as melanoma, head and neck, liver or kidney cancer. Here the sequenced sample was CD4+ or CD8+ T cells sorted from blood, taken in a trial of the OX40 agonist ivuxolimab. The CDR3 reads CASSDPSRGDTEAFF. Here the CDR3 DNA reads TGTGCCAGCAGTGACCCTTCCCGAGGGGACACTGAAGCTTTCTTT.